The 25 T cell receptor beta chains reported below all come from one sample, sequenced in a study of T cells in Graves' hyperthyroidism and ophthalmopathy. What was amplified from RNA transcripts were TCR beta CDR3 regions. TCR CDR3 underwent first-round RT-PCR with the HTBI primer set. TCRdb independently ran MiXCR on the multiplex PCR reads; one entry per CDR3 protein. Of fewer than 450,000 distinct CDR3 sequences listed, about a sixth were seen once; the top ten hold roughly 35%. The sequenced sample was blood. All receptors derive from a woman in her thirties with Graves' hyperthyroidism that later progressed to Graves' ophthalmopathy.

This clonotype was seen repeatedly, ten times or more. The chain has TRBV20-1 and TRBJ1-1, with 7 bases identical to TRBD1. The germline gives CDR1 DFQATT, CDR2 SNEGSKA (reference sequence). The V and J ends lost 6 bases and 3 bases, in that order; junction bases with no gene match: 7. The CDR3 consists of 13 residues. The CDR3 sequence: CSARQGVYTEAFF. The CDR3 region has the DNA TGCAGTGCGCGACAGGGTGTCTACACTGAAGCTTTCTTT.

This clonotype occurred once. This sequence joins TRBV7-9 and TRBJ2-1; 11 bases are a match to TRBD2. CDR1 SEHNR and CDR2 FQNEAQ come from the germline V gene (reference sequence). CDR3 length: 18 amino acids. After removal of 2 bases from V and 5 bases from J, the junction contained 11 bases not matched to a gene. DNA of the CDR3: TGTGCCAGCAGCTTAAGCGCCCATAGCGGGAGGGGTAACAATGAGCAGTTCTTC. This gives the protein CASSLSAHSGRGNNEQFF. The whole variable domain, remainder taken from reference TRBV7-9 and TRBJ2-1, is DTGVSQNPRHKITKRGQNVTFRCDPISEHNRLYWYRQTLGQGPEFLTYFQNEAQLEKSRLLSDRFSAERPKGSFSTLEIQRTEQGDSAMYLCASSLSAHSGRGNNEQFFGPGTRLTVL.

This clonotype was detected many times. This chain joins TRBV12-3 or TRBV12-4 and TRBJ1-6; 8 bases match TRBD1. The CDR3 has 14 residues. The trim removed 5 bases at V and 10 bases at J, leaving 7 bases unmatched. This CDR3 reads CASSKTGAGSPLHF. The CDR3 coding sequence is TGTGCCAGCAGTAAGACAGGGGCGGGATCACCCCTCCACTTT.

At least ten counts were recorded for this clonotype. CDR3 sequence: CASSLGQIFNQPQHF. The CDR3 DNA sequence: TGTGCCAGCAGCTTAGGGCAGATTTTCAATCAGCCCCAGCATTTT. The V and J genes are TRBV7-2 and TRBJ1-5, with D unresolved. V was pared by 1 base and J by 3 bases, with 10 bases between. The CDR3 loop spans 15 amino acids. Germline V gene lookup returns CDR1 SGHTA and CDR2 FQGNSA.

V usage is TRBV7-9 and J usage is TRBJ2-1; perhaps TRBD2 as D (6 bases). This CDR3 is built from 15 residues. Germline values: CDR1 SEHNR, CDR2 FQNEAQ (reference sequence). Deletions cut 5 bases from V and 3 bases from J, with 14 bases between. The DNA of the CDR3 is TGTGCCAGCAGCGCCCGGAGGGTTGGCTACAATGAGCAGTTCTTC. Protein: CASSARRVGYNEQFF.

The V call is TRBV6-2 or TRBV6-3, the J call TRBJ2-3, with TRBD2 matching 11 bases. Germline V gives CDR1 MNHEY, CDR2 SVGEGT. This CDR3 has 15 amino acids. V was pared by 5 bases and J by 4 bases, with 5 bases of the junction left unmatched. CDR3 DNA: TGTGCCAGCAGTCCGACTAGCGGGGTCCCAGATACGCAGTATTTT. Protein: CASSPTSGVPDTQYF.

This clonotype was seen at least ten times. The rearrangement links TRBV28 to TRBJ2-3, with D maybe TRBD2 (5 bases). Trimming took 2 bases from V and 12 from J, leaving 12 bases between them. The CDR3 runs to 12 residues. Looked up from germline, CDR1 is MDHEN and CDR2 is SYDVKM. The CDR3 DNA is TGTGCCAGCAGTTTAGTTACTAGGCCCCAGTATTTT. As protein: CASSLVTRPQYF. Looking up the rest from reference TRBV28 and TRBJ2-3 gives the full variable domain: DVKVTQSSRYLVKRTGEKVFLECVQDMDHENMFWYRQDPGLGLRLIYFSYDVKMKEKGDIPEGYSVSREKKERFSLILESASTNQTSMYLCASSLVTRPQYFGPGTRLTVL.

This clonotype was seen many times. The V call is TRBV12-3 or TRBV12-4, the J call TRBJ1-5; D not resolved. V lost 6 bases and J 0 bases, leaving 21 bases between the germline ends. CDR3 length: 18 amino acids. The CDR3 DNA follows: TGTGCCAGCAGGTTCAAGGGCGGACCTAACTTTAGCAATCAGCCCCAGCATTTT. It specifies CASRFKGGPNFSNQPQHF.

At least ten counts were recorded for this clonotype. The chain is built from TRBV29-1 and TRBJ2-3, with 10 bases matching TRBD2. In germline, CDR1 is SQVTM, CDR2 ANQGSEA. Unmatched junction bases numbered 12, after V lost 4 bases and J lost 8 bases. CDR3 length: 15 amino acids. CDR3 loop: CSVVGTSEEVGTQYF. The CDR3 DNA follows: TGCAGCGTTGTAGGGACTAGCGAGGAGGTTGGTACGCAGTATTTT.

This clonotype was picked up a small number of times. The chain uses TRBV2 and TRBJ2-5, with 10 bases lining up with TRBD1. Germline lookup yields CDR1 SNHLY and CDR2 FYNNEI. V dropped 6 bases and J dropped 6; count of bases not matched to a gene: 7. The CDR3 totals 14 residues. The CDR3, as DNA: TGTGCCAGCAGATCGACAGGGGGCGGACAGACCCAGTACTTC. Translating it yields CASRSTGGGQTQYF.

This clonotype showed up many times. The chain joins TRBV25-1 to TRBJ2-5; possibly TRBD1 for D (6 bases). V lost 6 bases, J lost 3 bases, and 26 bases lay in between. The germline gives CDR1 MGHDK, CDR2 SYGVNS. CDR3 size: 18 residues. The CDR3 reads CASSPFAGANLGEETQYF. DNA for the CDR3: TGTGCCAGCAGCCCTTTCGCAGGGGCGAATTTAGGGGAAGAGACCCAGTACTTC.

There are many counts of this clonotype. The V gene is TRBV27, the J gene TRBJ1-1; the match to TRBD1 covers 7 bases. From germline, CDR1 is MNHEY and CDR2 SMNVEV (reference sequence). V shed 4 bases and J 7 bases; nucleotides not matched to a gene: 3. There are 12 residues in the CDR3. The CDR3 sequence: CASSYAGGEAFF. The DNA of the CDR3 is TGTGCCAGCAGTTACGCAGGGGGTGAAGCTTTCTTT.

The V and J genes are TRBV30 and TRBJ1-5; weak D call: TRBD1 (5 bases). Trimming cost V 3 bases and J 0 bases, with 9 bases left between them. CDR3 length: 14 amino acids. Germline-derived CDR1 and CDR2 are GTSNPN and SVGIG (reference sequence). For the CDR3, the DNA is TGTGCCTGGAGAGGGGCGTATAGCAATCAGCCCCAGCATTTT. Translated, it gives CAWRGAYSNQPQHF.

This clonotype was recorded a few times. The CDR3 spells CASSSSGGEYEQYF. CDR3 nucleotide sequence: TGTGCCAGCAGTTCTAGCGGGGGGGAATACGAGCAGTACTTC. The chain has TRBV27 and TRBJ2-7; TRBD2 matches at 12 bases. The CDR3 totals 14 residues. The germline V gene encodes CDR1 MNHEY and CDR2 SMNVEV (reference sequence). Trimming removed 4 bases from V and 4 bases from J; junction bases left unmatched: 2.

The CDR3 here is CSARDSGEGADTQYF. The CDR3, as DNA: TGCAGTGCTAGAGATAGCGGGGAGGGTGCAGATACGCAGTATTTT. The gene calls are TRBV20-1 and TRBJ2-3, with 8 bases that match TRBD2. The germline gives CDR1 DFQATT, CDR2 SNEGSKA (reference sequence). V was pared by 0 bases and J by 4 bases, with 6 bases of the junction left unmatched. The CDR3 runs to 15 residues.

This clonotype was counted at least ten times. The chain links TRBV6-1 to TRBJ2-6; 10 nucleotides line up with TRBD1. From germline, CDR1 is MNHNS and CDR2 SASEGT. With V trimmed by 6 bases and J by 2 bases, 10 bases remained unmatched. This CDR3 region has 18 residues. CDR3 loop: CASSQPWDRGTGANVLTF. The CDR3 DNA is TGTGCCAGCAGCCAGCCCTGGGACAGGGGCACTGGGGCCAACGTCCTGACTTTC.

V gene TRBV5-1 combines with J gene TRBJ2-1; 9 positions match TRBD2. After removal of 2 bases from V and 5 bases from J, the junction contained 5 bases not matched to a gene. CDR3 length: 15 amino acids. In germline, CDR1 is SGHRS, CDR2 YFSETQ. CDR3 in amino acids: CASSLVLAGDNEQFF. CDR3 DNA sequence: TGCGCCAGCAGCTTAGTATTAGCGGGAGACAATGAGCAGTTCTTC.

This clonotype was recorded at least ten times. The chain uses TRBV28 and TRBJ1-2; possible D gene TRBD1, 6 bases. Germline V gene sequence: CDR1 MDHEN, CDR2 SYDVKM. V lost 5 bases and J lost 8, with 12 bases in between. CDR3 length: 12 residues. The CDR3 nucleotides read TGTGCCAGCAGTCTCTCAGGGGAGGGCTACACCTTC. Protein: CASSLSGEGYTF.

The chain combines TRBV7-9 with TRBJ2-1; D remains ambiguous. The germline V gene has CDR1 SEHNR and CDR2 FQNEAQ (reference sequence). The V gene lost 5 bases and the J gene lost 2 bases, with 10 bases spanning the gap. The CDR3 contains 14 residues. DNA of the CDR3: TGTGCCAGCAGCCCCCCCGGGCCCTACAATGAGCAGTTCTTC. Protein sequence: CASSPPGPYNEQFF.

The genes are TRBV9 and TRBJ2-3, with D perhaps assigned TRBD1 or TRBD2 (6 bases each). This CDR3 contains 14 residues. Between the trimmed V and J ends, which lost 3 bases and 2 bases, there was a span of 10 bases. Germline V gene lookup returns CDR1 SGDLS and CDR2 YYNGEE. The CDR3 loop reads CASSGGADTDTQYF. CDR3 coding DNA: TGTGCCAGCAGCGGGGGGGCTGACACAGATACGCAGTATTTT.

V and J are TRBV3-1 and TRBJ1-2; D gene unclear. The CDR3 is made up of 15 amino acids. Per the germline V gene, CDR1 is LGHDT and CDR2 is YNNKEL (reference sequence). Trimming cost V 4 bases and J 1 base, with 13 bases left between them. The CDR3 DNA reads TGTGCCAGCAGCCTCAGCTCCGACCGTAACTATGGCTACACCTTC. The encoded protein is CASSLSSDRNYGYTF.

As for this clonotype: A single base separates this from a much larger clone, so it may be a read error. The genes are TRBV28 and TRBJ1-1, with D uncertain. The CDR3 is 15 amino acids. Germline V gene sequence: CDR1 MDHEN, CDR2 SYDVKM. This chain's CDR3 is CVSTRPSFMNTEAFF. As DNA, the CDR3 is TGTGTCAGCACCAGGCCCTCGTTCATGAACACTGAAGCTTTCTTT.

The sample holds a few counts of this clonotype. The chain has TRBV18 and TRBJ1-2; no definite D call. Deletions cut 4 bases from V and 6 bases from J, with 12 bases between. Per the germline V gene, CDR1 is KGHSH and CDR2 is LQKENI. This CDR3 is 13 amino acids long. The CDR3 region has the DNA TGTGCCAGCTCACTCGGGTACAGCAATGGCTACACCTTC. It specifies CASSLGYSNGYTF.

The chain recombines TRBV7-6 with TRBJ1-1, with no clear D. The CDR3 extends over 14 amino acids. Germline-derived CDR1 and CDR2 are SGHVS and FNYEAQ. The germline V and J ends were trimmed by 0 bases and 4 bases, with 9 bases remaining between them. In nucleotides, the CDR3 is TGTGCCAGCAGCTTAGCATCGCAGGTCACTGAAGCTTTCTTT. It encodes CASSLASQVTEAFF.

This clonotype appeared once. V usage is TRBV2 and J usage is TRBJ2-1, with D possibly matching TRBD2 (6 bases). V was pared by 9 bases and J by 6 bases, with 21 bases between. This CDR3 has 15 amino acids. Germline lookup yields CDR1 SNHLY and CDR2 FYNNEI. The CDR3 bases are TGTGCCAGTGACCCACTAGCAAGTATGGCCAATGAGCAGTTCTTC. Protein product: CASDPLASMANEQFF.